The present entry profiles one T cell receptor (beta chain) with its context. What it binds is unknown. Noted time point: sample taken at primary tumor resection. These data originate in a study of spatial heterogeneity in lung cancer. Study-wide points: Higher tumor mutation counts went along with higher counts of expanded intratumoral alpha and beta TCRs.

TCRdb recomputed calls from the 5' RACE reads with MiXCR, one row per CDR3 protein. This repertoire shows some 15,000 distinct CDR3 sequences, about 7% found once; its top ten account for approximately 10%. Germline V gene sequence: CDR1 MNHEY, CDR2 SVGEGT. The ends lost 7 bases at V and 2 bases at J; junction bases unmatched: 9. This CDR3 is built from 16 residues. This TCR derives from a male donor with early-stage non-small cell lung cancer. The sample consisted of lung tumor tissue, taken at surgery. This sequence joins TRBV6-2 or TRBV6-3 and TRBJ2-1; 9 bases match TRBD2. CDR3 loop: CASIDPGLAAYNEQFF. The CDR3 region has the DNA TGTGCCAGCATCGACCCGGGACTAGCCGCCTACAATGAGCAGTTCTTC.